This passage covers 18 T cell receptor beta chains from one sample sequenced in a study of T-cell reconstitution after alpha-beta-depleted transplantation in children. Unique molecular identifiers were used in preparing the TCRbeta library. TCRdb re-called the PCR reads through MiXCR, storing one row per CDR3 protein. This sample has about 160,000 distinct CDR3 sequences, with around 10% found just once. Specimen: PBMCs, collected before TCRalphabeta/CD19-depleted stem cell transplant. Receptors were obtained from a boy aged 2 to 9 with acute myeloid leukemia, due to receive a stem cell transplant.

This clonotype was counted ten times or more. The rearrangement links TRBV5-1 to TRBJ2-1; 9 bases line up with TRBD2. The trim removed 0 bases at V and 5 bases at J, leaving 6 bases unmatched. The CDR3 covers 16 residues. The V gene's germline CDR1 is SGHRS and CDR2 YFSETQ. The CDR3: CASSLGSGRVNNEQFF. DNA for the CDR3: TGCGCCAGCAGCTTGGGTAGCGGGAGAGTTAACAATGAGCAGTTCTTC.

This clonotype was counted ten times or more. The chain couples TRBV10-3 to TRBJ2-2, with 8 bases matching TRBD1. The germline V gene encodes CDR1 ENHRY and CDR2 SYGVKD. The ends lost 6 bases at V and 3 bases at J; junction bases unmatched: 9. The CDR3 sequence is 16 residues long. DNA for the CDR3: TGTGCCATCAGCCCGCGACAGGGGCTGGACACCGGGGAGCTGTTTTTT. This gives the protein CAISPRQGLDTGELFF.

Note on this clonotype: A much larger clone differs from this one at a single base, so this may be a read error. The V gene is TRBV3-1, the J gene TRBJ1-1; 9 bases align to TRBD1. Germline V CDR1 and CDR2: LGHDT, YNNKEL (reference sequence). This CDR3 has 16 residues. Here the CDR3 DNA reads TGTGCCAGCTGCCAAGATCCCTGGACAGGGGACACTGAAGCTTTCTTT. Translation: CASCQDPWTGDTEAFF.

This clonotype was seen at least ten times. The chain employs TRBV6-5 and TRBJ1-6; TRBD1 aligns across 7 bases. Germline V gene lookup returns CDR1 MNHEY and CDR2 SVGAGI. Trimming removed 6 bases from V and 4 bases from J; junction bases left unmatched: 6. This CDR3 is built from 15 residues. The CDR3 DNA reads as TGTGCCAGCAGACTAGGACAGGCTTATAATTCACCCCTCCACTTT. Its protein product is CASRLGQAYNSPLHF.

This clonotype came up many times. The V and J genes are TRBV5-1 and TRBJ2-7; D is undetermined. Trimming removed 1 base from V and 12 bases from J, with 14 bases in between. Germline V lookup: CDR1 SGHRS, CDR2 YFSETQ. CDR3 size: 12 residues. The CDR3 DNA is TGCGCCAGCAGCTTGCATGCAGGCACACCGTACTTC. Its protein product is CASSLHAGTPYF.

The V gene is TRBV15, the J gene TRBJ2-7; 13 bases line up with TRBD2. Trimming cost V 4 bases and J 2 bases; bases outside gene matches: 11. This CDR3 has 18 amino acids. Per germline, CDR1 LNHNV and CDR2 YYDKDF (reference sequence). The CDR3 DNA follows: TGTGCCACCAGCATAAACGAGGGACTAGCGGGAAAAACCTACGAGCAGTACTTC. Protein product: CATSINEGLAGKTYEQYF.

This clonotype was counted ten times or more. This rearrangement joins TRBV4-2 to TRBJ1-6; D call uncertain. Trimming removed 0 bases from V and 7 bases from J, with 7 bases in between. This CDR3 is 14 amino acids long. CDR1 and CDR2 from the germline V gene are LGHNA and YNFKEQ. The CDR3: CASSQDLPNSPLHF. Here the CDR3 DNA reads TGTGCCAGCAGCCAAGATCTTCCGAATTCACCCCTCCACTTT.

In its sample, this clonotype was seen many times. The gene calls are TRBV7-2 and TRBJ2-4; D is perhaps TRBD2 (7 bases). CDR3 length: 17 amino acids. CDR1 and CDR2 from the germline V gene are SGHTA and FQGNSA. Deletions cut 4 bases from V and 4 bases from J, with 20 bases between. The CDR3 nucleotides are TGTGCCAGCAGCTCCCGGCGGAGGGGGGGTGAAAAAAACATTCAGTACTTC. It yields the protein CASSSRRRGGEKNIQYF.

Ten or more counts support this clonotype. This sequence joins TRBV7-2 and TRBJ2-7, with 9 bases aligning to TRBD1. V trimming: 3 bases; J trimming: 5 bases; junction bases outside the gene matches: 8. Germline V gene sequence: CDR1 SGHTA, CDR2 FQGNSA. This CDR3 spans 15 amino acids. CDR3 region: CASSLKGQGVHEQYV. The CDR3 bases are TGTGCCAGCAGCTTGAAGGGACAGGGAGTCCACGAGCAGTACGTC.

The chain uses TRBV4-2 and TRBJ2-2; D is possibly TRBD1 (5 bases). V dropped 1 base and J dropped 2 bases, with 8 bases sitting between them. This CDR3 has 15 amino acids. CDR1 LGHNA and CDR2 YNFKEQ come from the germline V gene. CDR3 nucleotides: TGTGCCAGCAGCCAAGGGGGCCTAAACACCGGGGAGCTGTTTTTT. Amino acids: CASSQGGLNTGELFF.

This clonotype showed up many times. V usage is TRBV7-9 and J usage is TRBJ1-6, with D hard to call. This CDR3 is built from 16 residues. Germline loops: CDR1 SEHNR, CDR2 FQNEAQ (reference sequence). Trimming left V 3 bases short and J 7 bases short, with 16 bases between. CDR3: CASSFLSGYTNSPLHF. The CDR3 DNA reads TGTGCCAGCAGCTTCCTATCGGGATACACGAATTCACCCCTCCACTTT.

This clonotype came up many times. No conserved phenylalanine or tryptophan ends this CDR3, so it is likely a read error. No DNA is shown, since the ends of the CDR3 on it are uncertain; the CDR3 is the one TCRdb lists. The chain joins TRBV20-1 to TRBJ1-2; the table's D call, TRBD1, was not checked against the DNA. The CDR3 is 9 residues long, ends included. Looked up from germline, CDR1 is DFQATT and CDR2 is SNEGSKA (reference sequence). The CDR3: CSARVAGGP.

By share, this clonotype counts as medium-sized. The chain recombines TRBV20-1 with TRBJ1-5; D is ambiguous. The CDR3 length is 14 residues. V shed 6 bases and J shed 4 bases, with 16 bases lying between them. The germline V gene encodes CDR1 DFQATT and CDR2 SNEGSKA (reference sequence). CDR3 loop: CSAAIGPPNQPQHF. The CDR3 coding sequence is TGCAGTGCAGCAATAGGACCACCGAATCAGCCCCAGCATTTT.

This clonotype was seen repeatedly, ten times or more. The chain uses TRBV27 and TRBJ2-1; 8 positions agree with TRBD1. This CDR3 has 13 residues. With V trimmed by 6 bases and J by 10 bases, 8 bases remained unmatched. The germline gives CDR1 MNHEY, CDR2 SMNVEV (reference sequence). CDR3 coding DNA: TGTGCCAGCAGGAAGGGACAGGCTGGAGAGCAGTTCTTC. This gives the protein CASRKGQAGEQFF.

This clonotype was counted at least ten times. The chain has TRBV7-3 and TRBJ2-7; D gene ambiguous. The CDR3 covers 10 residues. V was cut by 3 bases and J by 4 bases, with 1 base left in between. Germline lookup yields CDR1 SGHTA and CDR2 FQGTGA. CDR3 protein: CASSFYEQYV. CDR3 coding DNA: TGTGCCAGCAGCTTTTACGAGCAGTACGTC.

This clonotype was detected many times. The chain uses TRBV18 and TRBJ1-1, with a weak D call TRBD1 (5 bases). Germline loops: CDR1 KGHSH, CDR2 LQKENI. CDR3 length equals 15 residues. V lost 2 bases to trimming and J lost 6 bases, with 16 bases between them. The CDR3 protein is CASSPVTTVAAEAFF. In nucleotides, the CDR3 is TGTGCCAGCTCACCAGTAACGACAGTGGCGGCTGAAGCTTTCTTT.

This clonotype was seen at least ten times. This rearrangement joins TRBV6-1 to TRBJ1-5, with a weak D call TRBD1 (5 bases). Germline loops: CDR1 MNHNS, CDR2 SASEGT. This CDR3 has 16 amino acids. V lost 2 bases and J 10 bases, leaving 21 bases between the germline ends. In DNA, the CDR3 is TGTGCCAGCAGTGAAAACGGCGGCGGGGGGGTAATACCCCAGCATTTT. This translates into CASSENGGGGVIPQHF.

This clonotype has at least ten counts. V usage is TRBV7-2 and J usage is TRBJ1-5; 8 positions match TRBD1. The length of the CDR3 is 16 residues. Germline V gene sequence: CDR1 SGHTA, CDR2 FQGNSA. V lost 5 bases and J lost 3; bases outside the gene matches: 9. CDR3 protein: CASSPRTGLDNQPQHF. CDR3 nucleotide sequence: TGTGCCAGCAGCCCCCGGACAGGGTTGGACAATCAGCCCCAGCATTTT.